This T cell receptor (beta chain) is from a study of CD8+ T cells in alopecia areata. Study background: Twice daily, treated patients received 5 to 10 mg of oral tofacitinib.

Once RNA had been extracted, it was reverse transcribed into cDNA to act as the sequencing template. The data were produced by immunoSEQ multiplex PCR, yet TCRdb's version contains in-frame clones alone and is incomplete. The sample carries approximately 210,000 clones, about 40% recorded once. Overall study results and limits: In scalp and blood during tofacitinib, many expanded lesional clones persisted. In scalp, tofacitinib significantly decreased clonality and expanded CD8+ clones among the top 100. Clonality exceeded that of normal scalp in lesional scalp, most notably in alopecia totalis/universalis.

About this clone itself: Antigen unknown.

From germline, CDR1 is SQVTM and CDR2 ANQGSEA. The CDR3 has 14 amino acids. V lost 2 bases and J lost 5; bases outside the gene matches: 7. Treatment in this sample: oral pan-JAK inhibitor, 5-10 mg twice daily. This sequence originates from a human donor with alopecia areata. The chain has TRBV29-1 and TRBJ1-1; 8 bases are shared with TRBD1. The source material was CD4+ T cells sorted from blood, sampled at approximately week 36, from a patient treated with tofacitinib. The CDR3, as DNA: TGCAGCGTTGAAAAACAGGGGGGAACAACTGAAGCTTTCTTT. Its translation is CSVEKQGGTTEAFF.